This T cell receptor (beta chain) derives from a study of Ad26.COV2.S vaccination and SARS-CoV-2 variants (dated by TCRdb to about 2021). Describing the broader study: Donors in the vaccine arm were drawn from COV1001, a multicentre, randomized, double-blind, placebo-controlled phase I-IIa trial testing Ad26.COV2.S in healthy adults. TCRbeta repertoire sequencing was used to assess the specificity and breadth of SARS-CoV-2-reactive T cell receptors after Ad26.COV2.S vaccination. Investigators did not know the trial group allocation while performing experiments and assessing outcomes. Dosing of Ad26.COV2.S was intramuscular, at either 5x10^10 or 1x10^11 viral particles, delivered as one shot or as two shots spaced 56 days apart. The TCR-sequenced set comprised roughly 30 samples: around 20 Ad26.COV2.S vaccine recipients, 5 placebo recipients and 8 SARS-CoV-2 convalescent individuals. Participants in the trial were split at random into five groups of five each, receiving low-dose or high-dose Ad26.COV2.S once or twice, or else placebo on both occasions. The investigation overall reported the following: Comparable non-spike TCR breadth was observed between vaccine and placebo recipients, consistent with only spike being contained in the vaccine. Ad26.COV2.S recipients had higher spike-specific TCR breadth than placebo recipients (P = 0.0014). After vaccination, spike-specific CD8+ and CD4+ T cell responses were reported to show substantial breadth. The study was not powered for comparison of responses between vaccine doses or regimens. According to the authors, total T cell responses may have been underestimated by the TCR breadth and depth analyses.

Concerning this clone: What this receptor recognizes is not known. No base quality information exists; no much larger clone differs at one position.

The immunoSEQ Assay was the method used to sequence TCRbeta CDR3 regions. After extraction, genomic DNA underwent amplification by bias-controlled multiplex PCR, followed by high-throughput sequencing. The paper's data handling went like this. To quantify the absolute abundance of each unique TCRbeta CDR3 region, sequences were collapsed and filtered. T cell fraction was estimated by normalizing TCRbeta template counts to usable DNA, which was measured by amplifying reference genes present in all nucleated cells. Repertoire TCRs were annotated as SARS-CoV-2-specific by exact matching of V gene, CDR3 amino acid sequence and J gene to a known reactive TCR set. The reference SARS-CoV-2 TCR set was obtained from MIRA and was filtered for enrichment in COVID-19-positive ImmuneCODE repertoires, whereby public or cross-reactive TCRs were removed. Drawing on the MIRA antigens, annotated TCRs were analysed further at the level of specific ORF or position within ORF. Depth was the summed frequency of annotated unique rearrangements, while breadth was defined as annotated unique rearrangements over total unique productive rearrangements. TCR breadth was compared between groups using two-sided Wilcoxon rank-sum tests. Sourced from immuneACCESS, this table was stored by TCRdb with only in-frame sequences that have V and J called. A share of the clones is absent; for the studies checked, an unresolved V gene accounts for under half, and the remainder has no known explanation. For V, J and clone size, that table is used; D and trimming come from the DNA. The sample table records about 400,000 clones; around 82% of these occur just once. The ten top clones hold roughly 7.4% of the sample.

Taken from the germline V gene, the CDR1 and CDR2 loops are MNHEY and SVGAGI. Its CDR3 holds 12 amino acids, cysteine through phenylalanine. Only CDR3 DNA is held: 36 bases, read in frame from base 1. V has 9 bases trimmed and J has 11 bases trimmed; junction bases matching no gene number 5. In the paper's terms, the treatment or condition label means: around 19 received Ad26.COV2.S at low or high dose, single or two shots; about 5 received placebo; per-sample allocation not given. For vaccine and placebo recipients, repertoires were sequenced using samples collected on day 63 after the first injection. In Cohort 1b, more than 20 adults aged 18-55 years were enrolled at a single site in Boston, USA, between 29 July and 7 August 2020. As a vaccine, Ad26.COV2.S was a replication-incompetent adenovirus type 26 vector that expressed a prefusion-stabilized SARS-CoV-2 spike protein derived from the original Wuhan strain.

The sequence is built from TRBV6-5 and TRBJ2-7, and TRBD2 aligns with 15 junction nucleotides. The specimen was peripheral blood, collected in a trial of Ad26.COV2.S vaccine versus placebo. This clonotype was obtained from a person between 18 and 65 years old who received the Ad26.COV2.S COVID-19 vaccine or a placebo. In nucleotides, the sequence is TGTGCCAGTTGGACTAGCGGGAGGGCGGAGTACTTC. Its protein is CASWTSGRAEYF.